The sequence of this TCR beta chain was determined in a study of CD8+ T cells in alopecia areata. Whole-study context: Tofacitinib treatment spanned 6 to 18 months, with 6 months off drug afterward.

Germline CDR1 is LNHNV and CDR2 is YYDKDF (reference sequence). The CDR3 is made up of 12 amino acids. Between the trimmed V and J ends, which lost 9 bases and 6 bases, there was a span of 15 bases. TCR sequencing used cDNA made by reverse transcription of extracted RNA. The table came from immunoSEQ multiplex PCR; TCRdb's copy has only in-frame clones and leaves some out. The sample lists 130,000 to 150,000 clones, roughly four fifths seen once, with 20% to 25% in the top ten. Study-wide points: Significant decreases in scalp clonality and expanded CD8+ clones followed tofacitinib treatment. Sharing of TCR sequences between patients (possibly for HLA-related reasons) was less clear than in mice.

For this clone: Its target is not known.

Treatment given: oral pan-JAK inhibitor, 5-10 mg twice daily. Investigators sorted PBMCs to obtain both CD4+ and CD8+ T cells. The J gene is TRBJ2-7, the V gene TRBV15; possible D gene TRBD1, 6 bases. This TCR was sampled from a human donor with alopecia areata. Specimen: CD8+ T cells sorted from blood, collected at week 4, from a patient treated with tofacitinib. The CDR3 region is CATLGASGEQYF. DNA of the CDR3: TGTGCCACTCTGGGGGCATCGGGCGAGCAGTACTTC.